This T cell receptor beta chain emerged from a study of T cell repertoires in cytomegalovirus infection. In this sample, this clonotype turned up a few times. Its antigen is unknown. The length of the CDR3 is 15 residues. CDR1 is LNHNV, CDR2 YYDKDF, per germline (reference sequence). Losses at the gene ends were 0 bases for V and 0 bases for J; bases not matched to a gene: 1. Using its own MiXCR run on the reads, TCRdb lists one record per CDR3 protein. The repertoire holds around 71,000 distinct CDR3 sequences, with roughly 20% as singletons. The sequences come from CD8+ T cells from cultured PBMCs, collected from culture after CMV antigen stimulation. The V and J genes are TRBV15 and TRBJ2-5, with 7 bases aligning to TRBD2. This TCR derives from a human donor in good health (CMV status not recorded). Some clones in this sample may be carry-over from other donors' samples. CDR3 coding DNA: TGTGCCACCAGCAGAGATGGGGGGGACCAAGAGACCCAGTACTTC. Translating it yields CATSRDGGDQETQYF.